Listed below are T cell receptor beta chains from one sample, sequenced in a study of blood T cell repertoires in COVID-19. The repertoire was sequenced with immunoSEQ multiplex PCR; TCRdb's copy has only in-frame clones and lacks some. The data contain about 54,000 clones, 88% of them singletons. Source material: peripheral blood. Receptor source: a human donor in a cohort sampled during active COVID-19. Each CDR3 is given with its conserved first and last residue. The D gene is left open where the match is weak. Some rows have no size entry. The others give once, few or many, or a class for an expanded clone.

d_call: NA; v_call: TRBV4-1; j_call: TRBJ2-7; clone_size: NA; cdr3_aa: CASSQAPMSSYEQYF; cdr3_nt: TGCGCCAGCAGCCAAGCCCCCATGAGCTCCTACGAGCAGTACTTC
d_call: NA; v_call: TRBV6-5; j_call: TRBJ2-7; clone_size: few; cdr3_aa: CASSPQGPYEQYF; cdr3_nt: TGTGCCAGCAGTCCGCAGGGGCCCTACGAGCAGTACTTC
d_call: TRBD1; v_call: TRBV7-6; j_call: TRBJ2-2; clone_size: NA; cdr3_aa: CASSPGQVGHGELFF; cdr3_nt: TGTGCCAGCAGCCCCGGACAGGTGGGCCACGGGGAGCTGTTTTTT
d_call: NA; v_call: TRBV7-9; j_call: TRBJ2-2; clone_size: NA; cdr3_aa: CASSLRVTGELFF; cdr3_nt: TGTGCCAGCAGTCTCAGGGTTACCGGGGAGCTGTTTTTT
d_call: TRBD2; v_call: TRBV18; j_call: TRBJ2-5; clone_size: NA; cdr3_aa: CASSPRLAGQQETQYF; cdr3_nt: TGTGCCAGCTCACCACGGCTAGCGGGCCAACAAGAGACCCAGTACTTC
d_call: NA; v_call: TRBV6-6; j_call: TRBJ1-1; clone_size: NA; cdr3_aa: CASRNRVLTTEAFF; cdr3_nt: TGTGCCAGCAGAAACAGGGTTCTGACCACTGAAGCTTTCTTT
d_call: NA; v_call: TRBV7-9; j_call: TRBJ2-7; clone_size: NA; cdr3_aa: CASSPGEARPYEQYF; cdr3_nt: TGTGCCAGCAGCCCCGGTGAGGCTCGCCCCTACGAGCAGTACTTC
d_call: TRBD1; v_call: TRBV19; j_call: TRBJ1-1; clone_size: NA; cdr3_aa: CASKRDRGYTEAFF; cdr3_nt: TGTGCCAGTAAACGGGACAGGGGGTACACTGAAGCTTTCTTT
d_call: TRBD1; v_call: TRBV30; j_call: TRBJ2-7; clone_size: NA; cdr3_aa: CAWRKRAWQGAYEQYF; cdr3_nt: TGTGCCTGGCGCAAAAGGGCGTGGCAGGGGGCTTACGAGCAGTACTTC
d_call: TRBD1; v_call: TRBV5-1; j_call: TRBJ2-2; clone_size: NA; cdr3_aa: CASKVRAAGGTGELFF; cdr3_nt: TGCGCCAGCAAAGTTAGGGCGGCAGGGGGCACCGGGGAGCTGTTTTTT
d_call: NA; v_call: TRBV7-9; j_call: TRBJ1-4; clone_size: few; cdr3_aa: CASSPTLVEKLFF; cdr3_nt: TGTGCCAGCAGCCCAACTTTGGTTGAAAAACTGTTTTTT
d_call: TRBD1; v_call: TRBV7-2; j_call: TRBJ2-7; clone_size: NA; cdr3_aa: CASSSRGRDEQYF; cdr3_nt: TGTGCCAGCAGCTCCAGGGGGCGCGACGAGCAGTACTTC
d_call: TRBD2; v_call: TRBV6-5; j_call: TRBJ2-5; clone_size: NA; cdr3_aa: CASSNSGGAVETQYF; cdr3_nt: TGTGCCAGCAGCAACAGCGGGGGGGCCGTTGAGACCCAGTACTTC
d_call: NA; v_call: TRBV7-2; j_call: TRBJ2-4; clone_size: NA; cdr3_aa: CASSLAGRVGKNIQYF; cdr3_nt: TGTGCCAGCAGCTTAGCCGGGCGGGTCGGTAAAAACATTCAGTACTTC
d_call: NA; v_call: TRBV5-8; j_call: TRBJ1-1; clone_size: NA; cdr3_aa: CASSPTGFRAFF; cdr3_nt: TGTGCCAGCAGCCCTACAGGGTTTCGAGCTTTCTTT
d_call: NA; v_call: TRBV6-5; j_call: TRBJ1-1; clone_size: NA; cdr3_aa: CASSRSGGRLAKAFF; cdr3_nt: TGTGCCAGCAGTCGGTCCGGGGGGCGACTCGCTAAAGCTTTCTTT
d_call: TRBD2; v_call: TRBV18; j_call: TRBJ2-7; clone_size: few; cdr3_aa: CASSPAAGGTYEQYF; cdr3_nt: TGTGCCAGCTCCCCCGCGGCGGGGGGGACCTACGAGCAGTACTTC